One and the same sample provided the 7 T cell receptor beta chains below, sequenced in a study of blood T cell repertoires in COVID-19. Libraries were prepared by immunoSEQ multiplex PCR; TCRdb keeps only in-frame clonotypes and omits some of them. The table includes approximately 300,000 clones, approximately 85% detected once. Sequenced: peripheral blood. The receptors come from a human donor with COVID-19, enrolled during active disease. The donor label of this sample is uncertain.

This chain connects TRBV10-3 to TRBJ1-1; tentatively, D is TRBD1 (5 bases). In germline, CDR1 is ENHRY, CDR2 SYGVKD. The V gene lost 6 bases and the J gene lost 0 bases, with 11 bases spanning the gap. This CDR3 is built from 14 residues. The CDR3 DNA follows: TGTGCCATCAGGAAACAGGTGATGAACACTGAAGCTTTCTTT. This translates into CAIRKQVMNTEAFF.

This sequence joins TRBV30 and TRBJ1-5; D perhaps matches TRBD1 (5 bases). Germline assignment: CDR1 GTSNPN and CDR2 SVGIG (reference sequence). Trimming stripped 0 bases from V and 6 bases from J, with 9 bases between. The CDR3 has 13 residues. The DNA of the CDR3 is TGTGCCTGGAGTGTTAGGAGGGGTCAGCCCCAGCATTTT. Protein sequence: CAWSVRRGQPQHF.

The chain employs TRBV3-1 (or the pseudogene TRBV3-2) and TRBJ1-5; the D gene is possibly TRBD1 (5 bases). Germline V gives CDR1 LGHDT, CDR2 YNNKEL (reference sequence). Trimming cost V 0 bases and J 0 bases, with 12 bases left between them. This CDR3 is 17 amino acids long. This CDR3 reads CASSQDLAGRSNQPQHF. Here the CDR3 DNA reads TGTGCCAGCAGCCAAGATCTGGCAGGGCGTAGCAATCAGCCCCAGCATTTT.

This clone has more than one count but fewer than ten. The V and J genes are TRBV19 and TRBJ2-1; 10 bases are shared with TRBD2. Germline CDR1 reads LNHDA; CDR2 reads SQIVND (reference sequence). This CDR3 has 16 residues. With V trimmed by 4 bases and J by 7 bases, 10 bases remained unmatched. The CDR3 nucleotides are TGTGCCAGTAGTACCCAAGCGGGAGGGCAACCTAATGAGCAGTTCTTC. Protein sequence: CASSTQAGGQPNEQFF.

On this clone itself: An end of the junction does not agree with germline; a read error may underlie this. This chain connects TRBV7-7 to TRBJ2-3; 8 bases match TRBD2. This CDR3 has 16 amino acids. Germline CDR1 is SSHAT and CDR2 is FNYEAQ (reference sequence). For the CDR3, the DNA is TGTGCTAGCAGCCTCAGGGTAGCGGGATCTGGGGATACGCAGTATTTT. Translation gives CASSLRVAGSGDTQYF.

This chain connects TRBV2 to TRBJ1-1; TRBD1 aligns across 10 bases. Germline loops: CDR1 SNHLY, CDR2 FYNNEI. The CDR3 runs to 15 residues. V shed 3 bases, J shed 1 base, and the junction held 2 bases outside the gene matches. CDR3 coding DNA: TGTGCCAGCAGTGACGGACAGGGGGGGAACACTGAAGCTTTCTTT. Its protein product is CASSDGQGGNTEAFF.

The CDR3 loop reads CASGTAFDRGRRESSYNSPLHF. DNA of the CDR3: TGTGCCAGCGGGACCGCTTTTGACAGGGGGCGTAGGGAGAGCTCCTATAATTCACCCCTCCACTTT. The V call is TRBV19, the J call TRBJ1-6, with 10 positions matching TRBD1. The V gene end was trimmed by 9 bases and the J gene end by 0 bases; junction bases not matched to a gene: 23. Germline-derived CDR1 and CDR2 are LNHDA and SQIVND (reference sequence). The CDR3 is 22 amino acids.